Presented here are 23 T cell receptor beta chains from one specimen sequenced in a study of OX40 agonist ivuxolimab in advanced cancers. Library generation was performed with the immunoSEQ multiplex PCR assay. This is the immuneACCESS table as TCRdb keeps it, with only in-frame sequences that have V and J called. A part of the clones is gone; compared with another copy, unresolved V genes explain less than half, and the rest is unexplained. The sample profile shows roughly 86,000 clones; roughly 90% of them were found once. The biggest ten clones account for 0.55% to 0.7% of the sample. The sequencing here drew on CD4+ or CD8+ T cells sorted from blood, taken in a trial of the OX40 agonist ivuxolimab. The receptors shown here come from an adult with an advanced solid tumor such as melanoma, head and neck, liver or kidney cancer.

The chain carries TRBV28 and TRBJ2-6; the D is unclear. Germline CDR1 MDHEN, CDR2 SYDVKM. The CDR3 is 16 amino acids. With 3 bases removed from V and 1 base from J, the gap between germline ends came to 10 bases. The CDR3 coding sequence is TGTGCCAGCAGTTTCCCGGGCCAGTCTGGGGCCAACGTCCTGACTTTC. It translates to CASSFPGQSGANVLTF.

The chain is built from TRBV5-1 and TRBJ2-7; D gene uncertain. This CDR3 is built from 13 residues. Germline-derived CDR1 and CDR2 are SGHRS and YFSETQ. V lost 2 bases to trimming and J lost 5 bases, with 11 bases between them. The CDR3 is CASSFRPGDEQYF. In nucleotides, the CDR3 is TGCGCCAGCAGCTTCAGACCCGGTGACGAGCAGTACTTC.

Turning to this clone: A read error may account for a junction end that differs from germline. CDR3 in amino acids: CASSSYGLGNTIYF. DNA for the CDR3: TGTGCCAGCAGCTCGTACGGGCTGGGAAACACCATATATTTT. The V gene is TRBV5-1, the J gene TRBJ1-3; D unresolved. Germline V gene lookup returns CDR1 SGHRS and CDR2 YFSETQ. The CDR3 has 14 amino acids.

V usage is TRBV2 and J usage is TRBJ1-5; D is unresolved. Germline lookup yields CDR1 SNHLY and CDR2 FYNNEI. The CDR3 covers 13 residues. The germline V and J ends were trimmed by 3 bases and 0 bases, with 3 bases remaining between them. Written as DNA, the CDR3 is TGTGCCAGCAGTGACTTTAGCAATCAGCCCCAGCATTTT. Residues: CASSDFSNQPQHF.

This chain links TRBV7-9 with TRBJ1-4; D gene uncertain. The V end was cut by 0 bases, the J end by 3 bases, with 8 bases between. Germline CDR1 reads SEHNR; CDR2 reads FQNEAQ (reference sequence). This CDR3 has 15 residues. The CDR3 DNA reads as TGTGCCAGCAGCTTAGCGGGGTCGGCTAATGAAAAACTGTTTTTT. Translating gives CASSLAGSANEKLFF.

CDR3 amino acids: CASSSRGRRNTEAFF. The DNA of the CDR3 is TGTGCCAGCAGTTCCAGGGGAAGGCGGAACACTGAAGCTTTCTTT. This chain uses TRBV6-6 with TRBJ1-1; D possibly corresponds to TRBD1 (6 bases). The CDR3 extends over 15 amino acids. The germline V gene encodes CDR1 MNHNY and CDR2 SVGAGI (reference sequence). The V end lost 4 bases, the J end lost 1 base, and 13 bases lay between the germline ends.

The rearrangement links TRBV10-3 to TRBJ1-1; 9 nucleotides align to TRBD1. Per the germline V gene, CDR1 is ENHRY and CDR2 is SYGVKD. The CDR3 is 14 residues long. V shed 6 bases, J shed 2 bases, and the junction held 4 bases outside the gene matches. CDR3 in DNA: TGTGCCATCAGCAGGACAGGGGAAAACACTGAAGCTTTCTTT. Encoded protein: CAISRTGENTEAFF.

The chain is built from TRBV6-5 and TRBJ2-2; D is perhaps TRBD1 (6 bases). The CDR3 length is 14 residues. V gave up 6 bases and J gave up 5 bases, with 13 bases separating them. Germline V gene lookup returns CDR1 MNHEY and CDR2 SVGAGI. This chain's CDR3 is CASRRLGGTGELFF. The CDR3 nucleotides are TGTGCCAGCAGGAGGTTAGGGGGAACCGGGGAGCTGTTTTTT.

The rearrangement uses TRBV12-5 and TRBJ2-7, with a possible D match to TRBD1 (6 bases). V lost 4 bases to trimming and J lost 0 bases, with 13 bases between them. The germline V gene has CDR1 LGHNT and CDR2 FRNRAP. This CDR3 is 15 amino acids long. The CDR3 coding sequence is TGTGCTAGTGGTTCACCGGGACACAACTCCTACGAGCAGTACTTC. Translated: CASGSPGHNSYEQYF.

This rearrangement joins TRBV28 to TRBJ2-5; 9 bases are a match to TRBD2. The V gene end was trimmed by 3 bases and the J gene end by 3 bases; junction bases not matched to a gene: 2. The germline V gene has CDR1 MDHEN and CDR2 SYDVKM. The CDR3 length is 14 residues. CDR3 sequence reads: CASSFRLAEETQYF. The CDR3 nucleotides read TGTGCCAGCAGTTTCCGACTAGCGGAAGAGACCCAGTACTTC.

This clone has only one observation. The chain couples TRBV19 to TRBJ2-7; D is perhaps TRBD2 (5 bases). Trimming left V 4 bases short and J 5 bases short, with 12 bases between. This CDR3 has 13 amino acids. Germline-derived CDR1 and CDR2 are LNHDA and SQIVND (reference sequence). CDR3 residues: CASSKKGVHEQYF. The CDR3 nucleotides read TGTGCCAGTAGTAAGAAGGGAGTCCACGAGCAGTACTTC. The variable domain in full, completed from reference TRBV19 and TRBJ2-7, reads DGGITQSPKYLFRKEGQNVTLSCEQNLNHDAMYWYRQDPGQGLRLIYYSQIVNDFQKGDIAEGYSVSREKKESFPLTVTSAQKNPTAFYLCASSKKGVHEQYFGPGTRLTVT.

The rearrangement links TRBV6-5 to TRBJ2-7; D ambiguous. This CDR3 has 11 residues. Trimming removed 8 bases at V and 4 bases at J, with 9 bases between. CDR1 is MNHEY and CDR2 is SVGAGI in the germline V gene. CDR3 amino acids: CASRRSYEQYF. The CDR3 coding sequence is TGTGCCAGCCGACGATCTTACGAGCAGTACTTC.

The CDR3 bases are TGTGCCAGTAGTATCCGACAGGGGTCTGGGGCCAACGTCCTGACTTTC. Translation gives CASSIRQGSGANVLTF. The V call is TRBV19, the J call TRBJ2-6, with TRBD1 identical over 8 bases. CDR1 and CDR2 (germline): LNHDA, SQIVND (reference sequence). V lost 3 bases to trimming and J lost 1 base; unmatched junction nucleotides: 2. The CDR3 has 16 residues.

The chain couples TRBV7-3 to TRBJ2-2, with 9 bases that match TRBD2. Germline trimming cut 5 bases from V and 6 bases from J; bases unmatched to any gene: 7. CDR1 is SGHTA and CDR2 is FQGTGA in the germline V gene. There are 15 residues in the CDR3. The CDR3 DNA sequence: TGTGCCAGCAGCCTTAGCGGGAGAGACTCCGGGGAGCTGTTTTTT. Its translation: CASSLSGRDSGELFF. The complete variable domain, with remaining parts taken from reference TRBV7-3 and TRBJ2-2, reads GAGVSQTPSNKVTEKGKYVELRCDPISGHTALYWYRQSLGQGPEFLIYFQGTGAADDSGLPNDRFFAVRPEGSVSTLKIQRTERGDSAVYLCASSLSGRDSGELFFGEGSRLTVL.

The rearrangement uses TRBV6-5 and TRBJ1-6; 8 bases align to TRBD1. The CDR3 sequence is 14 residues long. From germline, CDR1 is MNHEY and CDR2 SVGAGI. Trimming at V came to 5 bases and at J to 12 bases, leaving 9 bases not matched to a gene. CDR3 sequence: CASSPRQGKRPLHF. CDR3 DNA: TGTGCCAGCAGTCCCCGACAGGGGAAGAGACCCCTCCACTTT.

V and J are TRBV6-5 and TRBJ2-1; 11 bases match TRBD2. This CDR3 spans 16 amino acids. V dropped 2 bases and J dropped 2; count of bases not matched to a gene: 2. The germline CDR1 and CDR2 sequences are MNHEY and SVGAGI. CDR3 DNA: TGTGCCAGCAGTTACGTTAGCGGGAGGGCCTACAATGAGCAGTTCTTC. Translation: CASSYVSGRAYNEQFF.

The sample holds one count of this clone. The CDR3 spells CASSSPTGGETQYF. The CDR3 coding sequence is TGTGCCAGCAGCTCACCGACGGGGGGAGAGACCCAGTACTTC. The V and J genes are TRBV7-2 and TRBJ2-5; 7 bases align to TRBD2. Trimming cost V 4 bases and J 4 bases; bases outside gene matches: 6. The CDR3 totals 14 residues. Germline CDR1 is SGHTA and CDR2 is FQGNSA.

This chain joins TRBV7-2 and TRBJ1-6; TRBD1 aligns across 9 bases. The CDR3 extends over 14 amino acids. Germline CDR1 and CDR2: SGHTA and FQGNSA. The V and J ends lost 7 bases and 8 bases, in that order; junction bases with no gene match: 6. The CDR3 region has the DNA TGTGCCAGCACACAGGGACAGGGATATTCACCCCTCCACTTT. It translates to CASTQGQGYSPLHF.

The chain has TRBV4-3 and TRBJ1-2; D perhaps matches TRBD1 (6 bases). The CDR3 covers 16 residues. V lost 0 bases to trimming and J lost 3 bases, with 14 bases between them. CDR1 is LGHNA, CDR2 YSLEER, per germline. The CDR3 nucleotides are TGCGCCAGCAGCCAAGATCTACAGGGAGGGGACTATGGCTACACCTTC. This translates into CASSQDLQGGDYGYTF.

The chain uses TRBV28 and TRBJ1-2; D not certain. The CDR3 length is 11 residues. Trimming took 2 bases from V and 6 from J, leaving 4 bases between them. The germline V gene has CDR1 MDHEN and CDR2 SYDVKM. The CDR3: CASSLENGYTF. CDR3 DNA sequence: TGTGCCAGCAGTTTAGAGAATGGCTACACCTTC.

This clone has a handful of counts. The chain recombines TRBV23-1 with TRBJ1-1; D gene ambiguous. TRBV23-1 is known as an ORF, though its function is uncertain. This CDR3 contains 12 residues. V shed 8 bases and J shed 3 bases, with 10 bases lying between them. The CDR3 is CASRIPDTEAFF. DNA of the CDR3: TGCGCCAGCCGTATTCCAGACACTGAAGCTTTCTTT.

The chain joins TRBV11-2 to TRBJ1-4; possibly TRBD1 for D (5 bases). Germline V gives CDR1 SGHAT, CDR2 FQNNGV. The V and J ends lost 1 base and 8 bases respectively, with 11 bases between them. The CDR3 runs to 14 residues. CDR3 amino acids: CASSLVGDGEKLFF. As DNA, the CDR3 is TGTGCCAGCAGCTTAGTAGGGGACGGGGAAAAACTGTTTTTT.

The chain's CDR3 is CASSYRQGGNTQYF. DNA for the CDR3: TGTGCCAGCAGTTATAGACAGGGTGGAAATACGCAGTATTTT. The rearrangement links TRBV6-5 to TRBJ2-3, with 7 bases aligning to TRBD1. The ends lost 3 bases at V and 7 bases at J; junction bases unmatched: 7. CDR1 is MNHEY and CDR2 is SVGAGI in the germline V gene. The CDR3 spans 14 residues.